These T cell receptor beta chains were read from a single sample in a study of blood T cell repertoires in COVID-19. Generated by immunoSEQ multiplex PCR, the TCRdb table keeps only in-frame clones and is missing some. This table holds 50,000 or so clones, approximately 86% found once. The sequencing input was peripheral blood. The receptors come from a man aged 35-49 years with acute or convalescent COVID-19. The CDR3 runs from the conserved cysteine through the conserved F or W. A D gene is named only where the DNA matches it firmly. Expanded clones are given a class, and other clones once, few, many or no size at all.

>.|.|TRBV11-2|14|TRBJ1-1
TGTGCCAGCAGACTAGGGACACTAAACACTGAAGCTTTCTTT
CASRLGTLNTEAFF
>.|.|TRBV9|14|TRBJ2-5
TGTGCCAGCAGCGTTTCTGCTAGGGGAGAGACCCAGTACTTC
CASSVSARGETQYF
>TRBD2|.|TRBV6-5|15|TRBJ2-3
TGTGCCAGCAGTTCGACTAGCGGGGGAGAGTATACGCAGTATTTT
CASSSTSGGEYTQYF
>.|.|TRBV5-8|15|TRBJ1-1
TGTGCCAGCAGCGGGGGGGGAATCTTGAACACTGAAGCTTTCTTT
CASSGGGILNTEAFF
>.|.|TRBV2|15|TRBJ2-4
TGTGCCAGCAGTAGGGAGACTATGGGCAAAAACATTCAGTACTTC
CASSRETMGKNIQYF
>.|.|TRBV12-5|16|TRBJ2-3
TGTGCTAGTGGTTTGGTAGGCTGGGAGAGCACAGATACGCAGTATTTT
CASGLVGWESTDTQYF
>.|.|TRBV9|15|TRBJ2-3
TGTGCCAGCAGCGGTCGGGGGGCCTTCTCAGATACGCAGTATTTT
CASSGRGAFSDTQYF
>.|.|TRBV11-2|14|TRBJ1-1
TGTGCCAGCAGCTGGGAGGGTTTGAACACTGAAGCTTTCTTT
CASSWEGLNTEAFF
>TRBD2|once|TRBV6-5|16|TRBJ2-2
TGTGCCAGCAGTTACTCATTGTTAGCGGGGACCGGGGAGCTGTTTTTT
CASSYSLLAGTGELFF
>TRBD1|.|TRBV10-3|13|TRBJ2-7
TGTGCCATCAGTGAGGTACAGGGGTTCGGGCAGTACTTC
CAISEVQGFGQYF
>TRBD1|.|TRBV25-1|13|TRBJ1-1
TGTGCCAGCAGCCGGACAGGGGACACTGAAGCTTTCTTT
CASSRTGDTEAFF
>.|once|TRBV10-1|16|TRBJ2-4
TGCGCCAGCAGTGAGCCGTGGGAGATAGCCAAAAACATTCAGTACTTC
CASSEPWEIAKNIQYF
>TRBD2|.|TRBV24-1|16|TRBJ2-5
TGTGCCACCAGCGAAGGAGGGACTAGCAGCCAAGAGACCCAGTACTTC
CATSEGGTSSQETQYF
>TRBD1|.|TRBV5-4|13|TRBJ1-2
TGTGCCAGCAGCGTTACAGGGGCCCATGGCTACACCTTC
CASSVTGAHGYTF
>.|.|TRBV30|13|TRBJ2-5
TGTGCCCAGGGTGGGCAGAGCCAAGAGACCCAGTACTTC
CAQGGQSQETQYF
>.|.|TRBV11-2|15|TRBJ2-5
TGTGCCAGCAGCTTAGCCAGGGGTCCTCAAGAGACCCAGTACTTC
CASSLARGPQETQYF
>TRBD1|few|TRBV6-6|17|TRBJ2-3
TGTGCCAGCAGTCGTAACCCCGGGACAGGGTTCGCAGATACGCAGTATTTT
CASSRNPGTGFADTQYF
>TRBD1|few|TRBV7-6|13|TRBJ1-2
TGTGCCAGCAGCCCGGAGACAGGGGTCGGCTACACCTTC
CASSPETGVGYTF
>TRBD1|.|TRBV5-1|15|TRBJ1-1
TGCGCCAGCAGCACAGGGGGCGTGCGGATCACTGAAGCTTTCTTT
CASSTGGVRITEAFF
>TRBD1|.|TRBV5-1|15|TRBJ2-2
TGCGCCAGCAGCGCCCGACAGGGGTCCACCGGGGAGCTGTTTTTT
CASSARQGSTGELFF
>.|.|TRBV5-1|17|TRBJ2-3
TGCGCCAGCAGCTTGGGACAGGCTGACCAGAGCACAGATACGCAGTATTTT
CASSLGQADQSTDTQYF
>TRBD1|few|TRBV10-2|14|TRBJ1-5
TGCGCCAGCAGCCCGGGAGGGGGCGGTCAGCCCCAGCATTTT
CASSPGGGGQPQHF
>.|.|TRBV9|12|TRBJ1-2
TGTGCCAGCAGCGTAGCTGTGTATGGCTACACCTTC
CASSVAVYGYTF
>TRBD1|.|TRBV30|13|TRBJ1-2
TGTGCCTGGAGCCGGACAGGGGCCAGAGGCTACACCTTC
CAWSRTGARGYTF
>TRBD2|.|TRBV2|14|TRBJ2-1
TGTGCCAGCAGTGCGGGGGGGTTTAACAATGAGCAGTTCTTC
CASSAGGFNNEQFF
>.|.|TRBV7-6|14|TRBJ1-1
TGTGCCAGCAGCCCCTCCAGGGCGCACACTGAAGCTTTCTTT
CASSPSRAHTEAFF
>.|.|TRBV7-9|15|TRBJ2-2
TGTGCCAGCAGCTTAGGGGCGGGAAACACCGGGGAGCTGTTTTTT
CASSLGAGNTGELFF
>TRBD1|.|TRBV5-1|15|TRBJ1-1
TGCGCCAGCAGACCTAATAACAGGGGGAACACTGAAGCTTTCTTT
CASRPNNRGNTEAFF
>.|.|TRBV30|15|TRBJ1-2
TGTGCCTGGGTCCGGGCGGGGGGCGAGGTCTATGGCTACACCTTC
CAWVRAGGEVYGYTF
>.|.|TRBV10-3|16|TRBJ2-3
TGTGCCATCAGTGAACAGTCCGGGGTTCACACAGATACGCAGTATTTT
CAISEQSGVHTDTQYF
>.|few|TRBV5-1|12|TRBJ1-1
TGCGCCAGCTACCAGAAGAACACTGAAGCTTTCTTT
CASYQKNTEAFF